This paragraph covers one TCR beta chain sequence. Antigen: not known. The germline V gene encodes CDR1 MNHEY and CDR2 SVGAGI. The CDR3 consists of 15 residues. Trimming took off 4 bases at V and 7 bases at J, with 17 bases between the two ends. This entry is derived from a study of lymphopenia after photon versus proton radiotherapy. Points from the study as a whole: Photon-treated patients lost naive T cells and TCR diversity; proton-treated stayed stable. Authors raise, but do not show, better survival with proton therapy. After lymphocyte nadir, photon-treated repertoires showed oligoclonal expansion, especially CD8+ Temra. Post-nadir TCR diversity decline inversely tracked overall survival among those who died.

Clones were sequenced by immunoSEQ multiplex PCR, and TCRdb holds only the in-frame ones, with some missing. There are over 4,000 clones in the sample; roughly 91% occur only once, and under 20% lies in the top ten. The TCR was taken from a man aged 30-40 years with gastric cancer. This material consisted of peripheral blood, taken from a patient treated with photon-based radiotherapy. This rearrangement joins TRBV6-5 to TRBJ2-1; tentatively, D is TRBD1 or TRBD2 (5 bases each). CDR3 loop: CASSFRPGRTNEQFF. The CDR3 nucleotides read TGTGCCAGCAGTTTCCGACCGGGACGCACAAATGAGCAGTTCTTC.